What follows describes a single TCR beta chain. The data originate from a study of blood T cell repertoires in COVID-19. Across the whole study: Acute-phase and convalescent COVID-19 samples originated in the United States, Italy and Spain.

Some clones are missing from TCRdb's copy, which holds only in-frame ones; the method was immunoSEQ multiplex PCR. This table holds roughly 80,000 clones, about nine tenths found once. V dropped 3 bases and J dropped 1; count of bases not matched to a gene: 8. Germline V gives CDR1 MDHEN, CDR2 SYDVKM. This CDR3 spans 17 amino acids. This receptor was taken from a woman of 80 years or more with active or convalescent COVID-19. The V and J genes are TRBV28 and TRBJ1-5, with 8 bases lining up with TRBD1. Sequencing was done on a sample of peripheral blood. CDR3 amino acids: CASSFYGQGLSNQPQHF. In DNA, the CDR3 is TGTGCCAGCAGTTTCTATGGACAGGGATTGAGCAATCAGCCCCAGCATTTT. The full variable domain, its missing parts supplied by reference TRBV28 and TRBJ1-5, is DVKVTQSSRYLVKRTGEKVFLECVQDMDHENMFWYRQDPGLGLRLIYFSYDVKMKEKGDIPEGYSVSREKKERFSLILESASTNQTSMYLCASSFYGQGLSNQPQHFGDGTRLSIL.